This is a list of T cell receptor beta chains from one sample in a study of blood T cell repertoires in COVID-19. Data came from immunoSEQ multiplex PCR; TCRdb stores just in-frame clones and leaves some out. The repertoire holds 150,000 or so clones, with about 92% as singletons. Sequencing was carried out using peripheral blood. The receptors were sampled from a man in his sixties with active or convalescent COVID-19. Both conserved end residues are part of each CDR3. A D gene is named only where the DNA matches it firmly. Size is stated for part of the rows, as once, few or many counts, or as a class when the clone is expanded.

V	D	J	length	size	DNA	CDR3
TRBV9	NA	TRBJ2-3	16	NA	TGTGCCAGCAGCCCCGGGACACTATCTACCCTAGATACGCAGTATTTT	CASSPGTLSTLDTQYF
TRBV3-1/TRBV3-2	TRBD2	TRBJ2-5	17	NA	TGTGCCAGCAGCCAACTGCTTGGGGGGGATCGACAAGAGACCCAGTACTTC	CASSQLLGGDRQETQYF
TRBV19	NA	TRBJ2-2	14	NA	TGTGCCAGTAGTGGGTCCGGGGGATCCGGGGAGCTGTTTTTT	CASSGSGGSGELFF
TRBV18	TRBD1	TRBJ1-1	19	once	TGTGCCAGCTCACCGCTCCTGGACAGGGGGCGCCCCATGAACACTGAAGCTTTCTTT	CASSPLLDRGRPMNTEAFF
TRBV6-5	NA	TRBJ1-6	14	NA	TGTGCCAGCAGTCGGACACTTCATAATTCACCCCTCCACTTT	CASSRTLHNSPLHF
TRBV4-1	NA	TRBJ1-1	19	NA	TGCGCCAGCAGCCAGATTGCGGGACGAGGGATATCCCTGAACACTGAAGCTTTCTTT	CASSQIAGRGISLNTEAFF
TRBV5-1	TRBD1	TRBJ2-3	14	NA	TGCGCCAGCACCCGACAGGGGTCCACAGATACGCAGTATTTT	CASTRQGSTDTQYF
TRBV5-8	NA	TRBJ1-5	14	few	TGTGCCAGCAGCTTGGGTGTAGGGGGACAGCCCCAGCATTTT	CASSLGVGGQPQHF
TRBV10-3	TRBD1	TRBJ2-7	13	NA	TGTGCCATCAGTGACAACAGGGGGAACGAGCAGTACTTC	CAISDNRGNEQYF
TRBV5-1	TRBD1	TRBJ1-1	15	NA	TGCGCCAGCAGCTCGCAGGGGGCTGTGAACACTGAAGCTTTCTTT	CASSSQGAVNTEAFF
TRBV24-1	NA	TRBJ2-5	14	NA	TGTGCCACCAATTTCCGGGACTCACAAGAGACCCAGTACTTC	CATNFRDSQETQYF
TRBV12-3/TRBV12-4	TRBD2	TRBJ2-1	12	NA	TGTGCCAGCAGTCGGACTAGCCTTGAGCAGTTCTTC	CASSRTSLEQFF
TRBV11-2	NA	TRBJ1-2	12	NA	TGTGCCAGCAGCTTAGATAGGGGTGGCTACACCTTC	CASSLDRGGYTF
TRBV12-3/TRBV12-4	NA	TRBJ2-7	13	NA	TGTGCCAGCACACTACAGGGAGACTACGAGCAGTACTTC	CASTLQGDYEQYF
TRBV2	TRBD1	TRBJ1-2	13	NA	TGTGCCAGCACCCAGGACAGGGGATTCGACTACACCTTC	CASTQDRGFDYTF
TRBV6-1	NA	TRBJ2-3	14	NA	TGTGCCAGCAGTGAAGCGAGAGGTAGATACGGGCAGTATTTT	CASSEARGRYGQYF
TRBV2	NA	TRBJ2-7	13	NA	TGTGCCAGCGGAAACATAGGAGTTAACGAGCAGTACTTC	CASGNIGVNEQYF
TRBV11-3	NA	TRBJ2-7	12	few	TGTGCCAGCAGCTCGTCCTCCTACGAGCAGTACTTC	CASSSSSYEQYF
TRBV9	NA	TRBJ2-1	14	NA	TGTGCCAGCAGCGATCCGGGACATGACAATGAGCAGTTCTTC	CASSDPGHDNEQFF
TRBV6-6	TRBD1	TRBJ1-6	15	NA	TGTGCCAGCAGTTTGTCAGGGGGTATAGATTCACCCCTCCACTTT	CASSLSGGIDSPLHF
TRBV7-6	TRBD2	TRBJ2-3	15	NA	TGTGCCAGCAGCTTAGGACTAGCGGGAACTGATACGCAGTATTTT	CASSLGLAGTDTQYF
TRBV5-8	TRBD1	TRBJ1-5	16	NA	TGTGCCAGCAGTTTAGGGGCACAGGGGTTTAATCAGCCCCAGCATTTT	CASSLGAQGFNQPQHF
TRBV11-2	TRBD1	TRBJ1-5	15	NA	TGTGCCAGCAGCTTAGATAGGACAGGGGGTCAGCCCCAGCATTTT	CASSLDRTGGQPQHF
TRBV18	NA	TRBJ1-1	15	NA	TGTGCCAGCTCACCAGTCGGGATGGGGGGCACTGAAGCTTTCTTT	CASSPVGMGGTEAFF
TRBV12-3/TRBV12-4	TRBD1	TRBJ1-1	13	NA	TGTGCCAGCCCCCCGGACAGGGGCACTGAAGCTTTCTTT	CASPPDRGTEAFF
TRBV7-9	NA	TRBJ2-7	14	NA	TGTGCCAGCAGCTTAACGGGAGTGAGGAACGAGCAGTACTTC	CASSLTGVRNEQYF
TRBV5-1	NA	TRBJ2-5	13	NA	TGCGCCAGCAGCTTGGGGGGCGCGGAGACCCAGTACTTC	CASSLGGAETQYF
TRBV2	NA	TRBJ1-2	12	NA	TGTGCCAGCAGTCGGACAGCCGATGGCTACACCTTC	CASSRTADGYTF
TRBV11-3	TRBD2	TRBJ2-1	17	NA	TGTGCCAGCAGCCCCTCTGATAGCGGGGGGTTCTACAATGAGCAGTTCTTC	CASSPSDSGGFYNEQFF
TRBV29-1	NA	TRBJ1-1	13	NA	TGCAGCGCCTCAAGGGGGGGCGTCTTTGAAGCTTTCTTT	CSASRGGVFEAFF
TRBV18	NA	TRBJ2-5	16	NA	TGTGCCAGCTCACCTACGATCGAGACACCCCAAGAGACCCAGTACTTC	CASSPTIETPQETQYF
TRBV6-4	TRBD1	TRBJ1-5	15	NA	TGTGCCAGCAGTTCCCAAGGGACAGGGGACCAGCCCCAGCATTTT	CASSSQGTGDQPQHF
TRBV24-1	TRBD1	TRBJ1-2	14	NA	TGTGCCACCAGTAAGGACAGGGAAAACTATGGCTACACCTTC	CATSKDRENYGYTF
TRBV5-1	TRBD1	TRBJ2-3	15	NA	TGCGCCAGCAGCCCTGGGACAGGGGGCACAGATACGCAGTATTTT	CASSPGTGGTDTQYF
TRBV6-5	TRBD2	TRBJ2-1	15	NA	TGTGCCAGCAGATATAGCGGGGGGGCTTACAATGAGCAGTTCTTC	CASRYSGGAYNEQFF
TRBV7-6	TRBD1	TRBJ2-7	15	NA	TGTGCCAGCAGCTTATTTCAGGGGGTCATCTACGAGCAGTACTTC	CASSLFQGVIYEQYF
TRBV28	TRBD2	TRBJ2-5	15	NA	TGTGCCAGCAGTTTATCTAGCGGGGGGTTGGAGACCCAGTACTTC	CASSLSSGGLETQYF
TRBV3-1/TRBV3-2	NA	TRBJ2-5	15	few	TGTGCCAGCAGCCAAGATAATAGGGGTGAAGAGACCCAGTACTTC	CASSQDNRGEETQYF
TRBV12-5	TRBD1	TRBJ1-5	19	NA	TGTGCTAGTGGTTCACCTCGGACAGGGACAGGGACCAGCAATCAGCCCCAGCATTTT	CASGSPRTGTGTSNQPQHF
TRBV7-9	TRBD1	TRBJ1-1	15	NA	TGTGCCAGCAGCTTAAGGGGGCACGGGAACACTGAAGCTTTCTTT	CASSLRGHGNTEAFF
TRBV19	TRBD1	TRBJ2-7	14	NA	TGTGCCAGTACATGGACAGGAGGAAGAGGCGAGCAGTACTTC	CASTWTGGRGEQYF
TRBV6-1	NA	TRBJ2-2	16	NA	TGTGCCAGCAGTGAACCGACTAGACCCAACACCGGGGAGCTGTTTTTT	CASSEPTRPNTGELFF
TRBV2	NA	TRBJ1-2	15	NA	TGTGCCAGCAGATTCGGACGGGGAGCTAACTATGGCTACACCTTC	CASRFGRGANYGYTF
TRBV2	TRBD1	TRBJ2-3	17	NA	TGTGCCAGCAGTGTACAGACAGGGGGCTATCGGACAGATACGCAGTATTTT	CASSVQTGGYRTDTQYF
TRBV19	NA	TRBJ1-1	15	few	TGTGCCAGTAGTACATTGCAGGGCCTGAACACTGAAGCTTTCTTT	CASSTLQGLNTEAFF
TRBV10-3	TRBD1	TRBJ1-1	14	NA	TGTGCCATCAGTAAGGGACAGCCGAACACTGAAGCTTTCTTT	CAISKGQPNTEAFF
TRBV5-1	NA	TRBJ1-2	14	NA	TGCGCCAGCAGCTTAACAGGGACTAACTATGGCTACACCTTC	CASSLTGTNYGYTF
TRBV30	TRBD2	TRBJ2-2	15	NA	TGTGCCTGGAGTGTAAGCGGGGCCGGCACCGGGGAGCTGTTTTTT	CAWSVSGAGTGELFF
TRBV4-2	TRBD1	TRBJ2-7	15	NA	TGTGCCAGCAGCCAAGCGGGACAGAAACCCTACGAGCAGTACTTC	CASSQAGQKPYEQYF
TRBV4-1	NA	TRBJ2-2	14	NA	TGCGCCAGCAGCCTAACAGGGAACACCGGGGAGCTGTTTTTT	CASSLTGNTGELFF
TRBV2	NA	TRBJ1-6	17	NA	TGTGCCAGCAGTGAGCCAGGCCAACACCCAAATAATTCACCCCTCCACTTT	CASSEPGQHPNNSPLHF
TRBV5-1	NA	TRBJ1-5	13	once	TGCGCCAGCAGCTACGGGTCTGGGCAGCCCCAGCATTTT	CASSYGSGQPQHF
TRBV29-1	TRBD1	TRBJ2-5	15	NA	TGCAGCGCCCTGGGACAGGGAGTGGGAAAAGAGACCCAGTACTTC	CSALGQGVGKETQYF
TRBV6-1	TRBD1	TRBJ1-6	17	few	TGTGCCAGCAGTGAAAGAGGAACAGGGGAAGAGGGTTCACCCCTCCACTTT	CASSERGTGEEGSPLHF
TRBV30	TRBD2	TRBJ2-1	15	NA	TGTGCCTGGAGTGGAGCGGGAGGGATATACAATGAGCAGTTCTTC	CAWSGAGGIYNEQFF
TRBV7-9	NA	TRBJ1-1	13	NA	TGTGCCAGCAGCTGGAGGAAGAACACTGAAGCTTTCTTT	CASSWRKNTEAFF
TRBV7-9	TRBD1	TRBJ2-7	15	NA	TGTGCCAGCAGCTATGGACAGGGGGCATTAGACGAGCAGTACTTC	CASSYGQGALDEQYF